This entry describes one T cell receptor (beta chain). The antigen remains undetermined. This specimen belongs to a study of siplizumab effects on memory and regulatory T cells. Here immunoSEQ multiplex PCR was the method, and the copy in TCRdb shows in-frame clones only, minus some. The sample yields tens of thousands of clones, roughly 89% seen once. Points from the study as a whole: Proliferating Tregs' suppressive function in siplizumab cultures went unconfirmed. Siplizumab caused a significant drop in alloreactive sequences traceable to unstimulated CD4+ memory cells.

Germline CDR1 is SQVTM and CDR2 is ANQGSEA. The CDR3 is made up of 12 amino acids. Trimming cost V 2 bases and J 4 bases, with 9 bases left between them. This sequence originates from a human donor in good health. Sequenced material: CD8+ T cells sorted from blood. The chain is built from TRBV29-1 and TRBJ2-7; D is unclear. The CDR3 sequence is CSVELAQYEQYF. CDR3 nucleotide sequence: TGCAGCGTTGAACTGGCCCAGTACGAGCAGTACTTC.